This T cell receptor (beta chain) was retrieved from a study of T cell changes during pregnancy in multiple sclerosis. Method: immunoSEQ multiplex PCR; TCRdb's copy keeps in-frame clones and lacks some. The data show 75,000 to 95,000 clones, with around 93% seen just once and under 2% held by the top ten. V trimming: 5 bases; J trimming: 7 bases; junction bases outside the gene matches: 5. This CDR3 contains 13 residues. Germline values: CDR1 SGHTA, CDR2 FQGNSA. The source was peripheral blood, collected in the first trimester of pregnancy. The chain is built from TRBV7-2 and TRBJ2-1; 7 bases are shared with TRBD2. This receptor was obtained from a female donor in good health, enrolled as a control in a pregnancy study. The CDR3 DNA reads as TGTGCCAGCAGCGCCGGACTAGGGAATGAGCAGTTCTTC. Protein sequence: CASSAGLGNEQFF.